These T cell receptor beta chains were read from a single sample in a study of cytomegalovirus exposure and HLA in healthy donors. The method was immunoSEQ multiplex PCR; TCRdb's version includes in-frame clones alone and lacks a portion of them. The table records 90,000 to 100,000 clones, around four fifths of them present only once. Sequenced: PBMCs. These receptors were collected from a middle-aged woman in good health and CMV-seronegative. CDR3s include the opening cysteine and the closing phenylalanine or tryptophan.

CASSLSGTGAGNTIYF	TRBV27
CASSPSGGSDGELFF	TRBV7-7
CASSLDRGGSGTQYF	TRBV7-2
CASRDRAGGNYYEQYF	TRBV27
CASSPEDISYEQYF	TRBV5-1
CASSYEALSGNTIYF	TRBV6-5
CATSRDLSSYEQYF	TRBV15
CASSPSGRNGETQYF	TRBV7-2
CASSLGQGAALHGYTF	TRBV7-9
CASSRGTSGSLYQETQYF	TRBV5-1
CASSNRSKGAHTNEKLFF	TRBV21-1
CASSLGLAGVETQYF	TRBV5-6
CASSAGTGEYEQYF	TRBV6-1
CASSESTRQPGGYF	TRBV10-2
CAWSTGQIYQPQHF	TRBV30
CASSGRYPYEQYF	TRBV10-1
CASSQERVGSYEQYF	TRBV4-1
CSVVQGLVAADTQYF	TRBV29-1
CASSFNQGHYEQYF	TRBV11-2
CASSLVQAYTDTQYF	TRBV5-1
CARSFRDRPKNIQYF	TRBV5-3
CASSHPTGTDTGELFF	TRBV4-2
CASSFSGANEKLFF	TRBV28
CASSEANLGGTDTQYF	TRBV6-4
CASSLKAGNTEAFF	TRBV5-4
CASRSQGGNYGYTF	TRBV28
CAISEIGGPGELFF	TRBV10-3
CASSPTGINTEAFF	TRBV14
CASSFIAGGPSDEQFF	TRBV5-1